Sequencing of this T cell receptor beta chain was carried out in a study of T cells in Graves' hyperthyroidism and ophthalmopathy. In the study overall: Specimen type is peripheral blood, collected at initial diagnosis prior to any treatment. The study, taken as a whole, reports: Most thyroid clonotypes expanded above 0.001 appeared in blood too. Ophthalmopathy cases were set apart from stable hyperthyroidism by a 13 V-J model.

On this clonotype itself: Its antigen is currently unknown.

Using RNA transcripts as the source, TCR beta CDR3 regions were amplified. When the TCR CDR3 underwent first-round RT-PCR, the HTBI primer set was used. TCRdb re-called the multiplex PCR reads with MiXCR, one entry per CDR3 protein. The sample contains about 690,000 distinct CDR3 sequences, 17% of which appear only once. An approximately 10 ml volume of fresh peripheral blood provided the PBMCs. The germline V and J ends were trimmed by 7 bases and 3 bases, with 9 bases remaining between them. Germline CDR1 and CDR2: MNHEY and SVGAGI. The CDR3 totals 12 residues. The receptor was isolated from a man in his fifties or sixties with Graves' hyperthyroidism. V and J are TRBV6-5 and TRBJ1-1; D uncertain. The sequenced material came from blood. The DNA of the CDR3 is TGTGCCAGCACCTCCCGGCACACTGAAGCTTTCTTT. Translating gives CASTSRHTEAFF.